A selection of T cell receptor beta chains follows, all from one sample in a study of neurological immune-mediated disorders. TCRdb analysed the 5' RACE reads with MiXCR anew, one entry per CDR3 protein. This sample has about 46,000 distinct CDR3 sequences; 2.5% to 3.5% occur once, and the top ten carry less than 15%. The sequencing sample was made of PBMCs. All receptors come from a woman between 45 and 65 years old with multiple sclerosis. Each CDR3 is given with its conserved first and last residue. The order of the fields is J gene, D gene, V gene, clone size, CDR3 protein, CDR3 DNA. D genes are given only for firm matches. Clone size is not always given. Where it is, it says once, few, many or a class for expanded clones.

J: TRBJ2-3
D: TRBD1
V: TRBV3-1
size: NA
CDR3: CASSQGWTGVTDTQYF
DNA: TGTGCCAGCAGCCAAGGGTGGACAGGGGTCACAGATACGCAGTATTTT

J: TRBJ2-3
D: TRBD2
V: TRBV7-8
size: many
CDR3: CASSLVGTSGETDTQYF
DNA: TGTGCCAGCAGCTTAGTAGGGACTAGCGGGGAAACAGATACGCAGTATTTT

J: TRBJ2-1
D: TRBD1
V: TRBV7-7
size: many
CDR3: CASSLGQGAYNEQFF
DNA: TGTGCTAGCAGCTTAGGACAGGGGGCCTACAATGAGCAGTTCTTC

J: TRBJ2-1
D: NA
V: TRBV7-2
size: many
CDR3: CASSLGGGQSYNEQFF
DNA: TGTGCCAGCAGCTTAGGGGGGGGACAGTCCTACAATGAGCAGTTCTTC

J: TRBJ2-1
D: TRBD1
V: TRBV7-2
size: many
CDR3: CASSKRDRSTYNEQFF
DNA: TGTGCCAGCAGCAAAAGGGACAGGTCGACCTACAATGAGCAGTTCTTC

J: TRBJ1-2
D: NA
V: TRBV6-6
size: many
CDR3: CASNLSSRNGYTF
DNA: TGTGCCAGCAACTTGTCCTCCCGTAACGGCTACACCTTC

J: TRBJ2-2
D: NA
V: TRBV12-3/TRBV12-4
size: many
CDR3: CASSRRAGTEANTGELFF
DNA: TGTGCCAGCAGCCGCCGGGCCGGGACGGAGGCGAACACCGGGGAGCTGTTTTTT

J: TRBJ2-5
D: TRBD2
V: TRBV20-1
size: many
CDR3: CSARTGGLETQYF
DNA: TGCAGTGCTAGGACGGGGGGATTAGAGACCCAGTACTTC

J: TRBJ2-2
D: NA
V: TRBV29-1
size: many
CDR3: CSVLYSNTGELFF
DNA: TGCAGCGTCCTATATTCGAACACCGGGGAGCTGTTTTTT

J: TRBJ2-3
D: NA
V: TRBV11-3
size: many
CDR3: CASSSGASTDTQYF
DNA: TGTGCCAGCAGCTCGGGAGCTAGCACAGATACGCAGTATTTT

J: TRBJ1-3
D: TRBD1
V: TRBV20-1
size: many
CDR3: CSALDRAGNTIYF
DNA: TGCAGTGCTCTAGACAGGGCTGGAAACACCATATATTTT

J: TRBJ1-2
D: TRBD1
V: TRBV7-9
size: many
CDR3: CASSLGTGVPYGYTF
DNA: TGTGCCAGCAGCTTAGGGACAGGGGTTCCCTATGGCTACACCTTC

J: TRBJ2-5
D: NA
V: TRBV11-2
size: many
CDR3: CASRFGTPGETQYF
DNA: TGTGCCAGCAGGTTTGGGACCCCCGGGGAGACCCAGTACTTC

J: TRBJ2-2
D: NA
V: TRBV28
size: many
CDR3: CASPSPNTGELFF
DNA: TGTGCCAGTCCCTCACCGAACACCGGGGAGCTGTTTTTT

J: TRBJ2-5
D: NA
V: TRBV27
size: many
CDR3: CASTPSGGGETQYF
DNA: TGTGCCAGCACACCTTCCGGAGGGGGAGAGACCCAGTACTTC

J: TRBJ2-5
D: NA
V: TRBV20-1
size: many
CDR3: CSTSVPGGQETQYF
DNA: TGCAGTACCTCGGTGCCCGGGGGCCAAGAGACCCAGTACTTC

J: TRBJ1-6
D: TRBD1
V: TRBV20-1
size: many
CDR3: CSAIRGPGGSPLHF
DNA: TGCAGTGCTATCCGAGGACCAGGGGGTTCACCCCTCCACTTT

J: TRBJ1-1
D: TRBD1
V: TRBV14
size: many
CDR3: CASSPRTGNTEAFF
DNA: TGTGCCAGCAGCCCACGGACAGGGAACACTGAAGCTTTCTTT

J: TRBJ1-5
D: NA
V: TRBV6-5
size: many
CDR3: CASSQQGRGNQPQHF
DNA: TGTGCCAGCAGTCAACAGGGAAGAGGCAATCAGCCCCAGCATTTT

J: TRBJ2-7
D: TRBD2
V: TRBV7-2
size: many
CDR3: CASSPERGIIDEQYF
DNA: TGTGCCAGCAGCCCCGAGCGGGGTATCATCGACGAGCAGTACTTC

J: TRBJ2-7
D: TRBD2
V: TRBV20-1
size: many
CDR3: CSARPLAGVPAYEQYF
DNA: TGCAGTGCTAGACCCTTGGCGGGAGTCCCTGCCTACGAGCAGTACTTC

J: TRBJ2-1
D: TRBD2
V: TRBV20-1
size: many
CDR3: CSASSGAHSYNEQFF
DNA: TGCAGTGCCAGTAGCGGGGCCCACTCCTACAATGAGCAGTTCTTC

J: TRBJ1-2
D: TRBD1
V: TRBV5-1
size: many
CDR3: CASSPGDRGHLNGYTF
DNA: TGCGCCAGCAGCCCTGGGGACAGGGGGCATCTCAATGGCTACACCTTC